This T cell receptor beta chain was obtained from a study of early T cells in non-severe SARS-CoV-2 infection (dated by TCRdb to the early 2020s). General notes on the study: Bulk RNA from unsorted whole blood was used for TCR sequencing, so alpha and beta chains could not be paired. What the study reported, not specific to this receptor: Matching against VDJdb was skewed toward anti-spike CD8 responses, likely underestimated virus-specific expansions, and missed private and CD4 specificities.

Worth noting for this clonotype: Its antigen is still unknown. No quality values exist for individual bases; no much larger clone is one base distant.

Set within a cohort of healthcare workers in London, UK, this nested case-control study involved weekly PCR testing of nasopharyngeal swabs along with blood sampling. Between 23 and 31 March 2020, the week of the UK lockdown, healthcare workers were enrolled and then followed up weekly for as long as 16 weeks. CDR1 and CDR2, per the germline V gene, are SGHTA and FQGTGA. The CDR3 has 15 amino acids, counting the end cysteine and phenylalanine. The DNA shown is the 45-base CDR3, in frame from base 1. V loses 5 bases at its end and J loses 5 bases; junction bases beyond the gene matches: 7. Library construction relied on 5' RACE. Sequencing was carried out with a NextSeq 500. In the TCR library protocol, unique molecular identifiers were attached to individual cDNA molecules to correct for PCR bias and sequencing error. Both TCR alpha and beta chains were sequenced, and tight co-correlation was observed between alpha and beta sequence abundances in each sample. As for the authors' bioinformatics: Decombinator V4 was used to annotate the V gene, J gene and CDR3 of the TCR sequences. TCRs were defined as expanded if a significant change between any two time points was detected under a Poisson model with p below 0.0001. TCR abundances were normalised to the total number of TCRs sequenced in each sample and reported as counts per million. MAIT TCRs were defined by TRAV1-2 paired with TRAJ12, TRAJ20 or TRAJ33, and iNKT TCRs by TRAV10 paired with TRAJ18. VDJdb, accessed on 1 November 2021, was searched for TCRs annotated for CMV, EBV and SARS-CoV-2, and TCRs annotated for more than one antigen were excluded. The public reads were run again by TCRdb, first through fastp at Q25 and then through MiXCR, and only productive beta chains were kept. CDR3 protein sequences are deduplicated, and each keeps its most common genes and DNA. These V and J calls derive from TCRdb rather than the authors' analysis. The sample table records about 71,000 distinct CDR3 sequences; approximately 14% of these occur just once. The biggest ten clones account for over 13% of the sample.

Sequencing input: whole blood. This receptor was taken from an adult who was a healthcare worker with PCR-confirmed SARS-CoV-2 infection or an uninfected control (not recorded which). The rearrangement combines TRBV7-3 with TRBJ2-2; TRBD1 agrees with 8 junctional bases. The sequence in DNA is TGTGCCAGCAGCCCGACAGGGGCGAGAACCGGGGAGCTGTTTTTT. This encodes CASSPTGARTGELFF. Full variable domain (CDR3 extended with the reference TRBV7-3 and TRBJ2-2 proteins): GAGVSQTPSNKVTEKGKYVELRCDPISGHTALYWYRQSLGQGPEFLIYFQGTGAADDSGLPNDRFFAVRPEGSVSTLKIQRTERGDSAVYLCASSPTGARTGELFFGEGSRLTVL.